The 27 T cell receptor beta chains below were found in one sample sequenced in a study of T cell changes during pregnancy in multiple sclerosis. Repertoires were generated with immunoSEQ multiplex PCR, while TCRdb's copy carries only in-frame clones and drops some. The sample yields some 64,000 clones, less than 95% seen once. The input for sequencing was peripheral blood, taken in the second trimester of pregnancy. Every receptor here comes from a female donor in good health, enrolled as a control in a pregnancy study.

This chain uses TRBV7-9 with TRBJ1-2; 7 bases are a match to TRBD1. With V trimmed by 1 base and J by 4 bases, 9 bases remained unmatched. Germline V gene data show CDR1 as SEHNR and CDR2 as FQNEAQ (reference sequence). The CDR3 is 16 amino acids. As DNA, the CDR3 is TGTGCCAGCAGCTTAGAAAACCCCCGGGACAGCTATGGCTACACCTTC. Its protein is CASSLENPRDSYGYTF.

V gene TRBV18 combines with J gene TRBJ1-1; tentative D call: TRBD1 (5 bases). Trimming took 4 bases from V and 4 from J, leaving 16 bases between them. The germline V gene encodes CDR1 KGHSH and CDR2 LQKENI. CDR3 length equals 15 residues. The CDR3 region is CASSLSTSGVTEAFF. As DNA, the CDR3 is TGTGCCAGCTCACTCTCTACCTCGGGGGTCACTGAAGCTTTCTTT. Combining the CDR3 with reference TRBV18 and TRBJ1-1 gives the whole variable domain NAGVMQNPRHLVRRRGQEARLRCSPMKGHSHVYWYRQLPEEGLKFMVYLQKENIIDESGMPKERFSAEFPKEGPSILRIQQVVRGDSAAYFCASSLSTSGVTEAFFGQGTRLTVV.

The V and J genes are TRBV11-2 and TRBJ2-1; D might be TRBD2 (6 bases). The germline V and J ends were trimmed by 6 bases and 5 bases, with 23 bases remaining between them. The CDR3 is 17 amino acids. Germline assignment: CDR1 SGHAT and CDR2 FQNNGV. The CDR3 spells CASRLPGLTSIHNEQFF. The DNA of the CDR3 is TGTGCCAGCAGACTACCGGGACTTACCTCTATTCACAATGAGCAGTTCTTC.

CDR3 loop: CASSLESGAGEQYF. The CDR3 bases are TGTGCCAGCAGCTTAGAAAGCGGGGCGGGGGAGCAGTACTTC. The V and J genes are TRBV11-2 and TRBJ2-7; TRBD2 agrees at 7 bases. CDR3 length: 14 amino acids. CDR1 and CDR2 from the germline V gene are SGHAT and FQNNGV. The V segment lost 0 bases and the J segment 7 bases; nucleotides outside the gene matches: 6.

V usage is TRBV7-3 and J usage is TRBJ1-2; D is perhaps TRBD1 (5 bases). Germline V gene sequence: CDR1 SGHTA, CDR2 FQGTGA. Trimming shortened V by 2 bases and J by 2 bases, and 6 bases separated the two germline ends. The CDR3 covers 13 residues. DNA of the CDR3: TGTGCCAGCAGCTTACAGGGAAACTATGGCTACACCTTC. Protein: CASSLQGNYGYTF.

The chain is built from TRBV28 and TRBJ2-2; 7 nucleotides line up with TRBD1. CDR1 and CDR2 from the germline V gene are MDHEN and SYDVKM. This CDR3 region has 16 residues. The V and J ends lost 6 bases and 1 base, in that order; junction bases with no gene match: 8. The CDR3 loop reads CASSRTGQLNTGELFF. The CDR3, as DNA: TGTGCCAGCAGCCGAACGGGACAGCTGAACACCGGGGAGCTGTTTTTT.

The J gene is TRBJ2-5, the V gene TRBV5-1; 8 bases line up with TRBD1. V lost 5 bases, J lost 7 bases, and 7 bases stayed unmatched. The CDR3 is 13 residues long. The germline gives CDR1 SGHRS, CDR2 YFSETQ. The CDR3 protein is CASRTQGGGTQYF. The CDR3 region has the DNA TGCGCCAGCAGGACACAGGGGGGAGGGACCCAGTACTTC.

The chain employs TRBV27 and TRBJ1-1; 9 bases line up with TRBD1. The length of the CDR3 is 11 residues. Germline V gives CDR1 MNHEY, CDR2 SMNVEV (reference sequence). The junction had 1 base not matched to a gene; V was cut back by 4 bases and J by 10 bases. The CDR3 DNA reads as TGTGCCAGCAGTTCACAGGGGGCAGCTTTCTTT. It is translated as CASSSQGAAFF.

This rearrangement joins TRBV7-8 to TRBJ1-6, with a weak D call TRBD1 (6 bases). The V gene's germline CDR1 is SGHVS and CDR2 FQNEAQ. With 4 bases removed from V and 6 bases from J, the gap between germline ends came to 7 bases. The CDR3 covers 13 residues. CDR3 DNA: TGTGCCAGCAGCTCGGACAGTAATTCACCCCTCCACTTT. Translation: CASSSDSNSPLHF.

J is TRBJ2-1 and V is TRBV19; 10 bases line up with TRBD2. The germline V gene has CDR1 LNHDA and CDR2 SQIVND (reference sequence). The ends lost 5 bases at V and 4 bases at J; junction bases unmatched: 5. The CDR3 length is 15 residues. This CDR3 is CASSYLAGVYNEQFF. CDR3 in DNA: TGTGCCAGTAGTTATCTAGCGGGGGTGTACAATGAGCAGTTCTTC.

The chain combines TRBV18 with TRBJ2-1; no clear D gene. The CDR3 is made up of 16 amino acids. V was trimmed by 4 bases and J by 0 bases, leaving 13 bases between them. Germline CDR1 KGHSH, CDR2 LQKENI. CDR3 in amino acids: CASSRLTAFSYNEQFF. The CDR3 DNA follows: TGTGCCAGCTCACGGCTAACAGCTTTCTCCTACAATGAGCAGTTCTTC.

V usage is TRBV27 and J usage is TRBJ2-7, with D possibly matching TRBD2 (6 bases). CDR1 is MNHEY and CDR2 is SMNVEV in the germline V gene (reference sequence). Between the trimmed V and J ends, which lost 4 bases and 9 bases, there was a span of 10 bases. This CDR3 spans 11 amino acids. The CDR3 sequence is CASSSAGLQYF. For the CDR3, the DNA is TGTGCCAGCAGTTCCGCGGGACTGCAGTACTTC.

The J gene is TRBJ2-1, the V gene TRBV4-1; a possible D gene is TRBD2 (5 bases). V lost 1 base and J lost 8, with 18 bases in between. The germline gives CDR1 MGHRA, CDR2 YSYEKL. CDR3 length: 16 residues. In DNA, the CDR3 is TGCGCCAGCAGCCAAGCTCGAGGGCCTGGAGCCCATGAGCAGTTCTTC. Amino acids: CASSQARGPGAHEQFF.

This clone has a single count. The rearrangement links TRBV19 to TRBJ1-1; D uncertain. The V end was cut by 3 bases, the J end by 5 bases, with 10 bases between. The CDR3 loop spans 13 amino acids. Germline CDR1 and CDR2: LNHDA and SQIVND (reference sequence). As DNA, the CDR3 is TGTGCCAGTAGTATTCTCGGTCTGACTGAAGCTTTCTTT. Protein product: CASSILGLTEAFF.

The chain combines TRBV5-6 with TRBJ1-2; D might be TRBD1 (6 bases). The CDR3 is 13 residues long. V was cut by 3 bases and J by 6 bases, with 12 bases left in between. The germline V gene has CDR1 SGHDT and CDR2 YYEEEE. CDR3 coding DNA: TGTGCCAGCAGCTACACAGGGCTTCATGGCTACACCTTC. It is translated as CASSYTGLHGYTF.

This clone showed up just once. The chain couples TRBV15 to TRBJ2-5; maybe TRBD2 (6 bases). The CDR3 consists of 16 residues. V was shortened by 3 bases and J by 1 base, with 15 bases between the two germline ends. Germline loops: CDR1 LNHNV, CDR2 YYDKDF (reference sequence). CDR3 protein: CATSSADRDSQETQYF. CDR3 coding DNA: TGTGCCACCAGCAGCGCAGACCGGGACTCCCAAGAGACCCAGTACTTC.

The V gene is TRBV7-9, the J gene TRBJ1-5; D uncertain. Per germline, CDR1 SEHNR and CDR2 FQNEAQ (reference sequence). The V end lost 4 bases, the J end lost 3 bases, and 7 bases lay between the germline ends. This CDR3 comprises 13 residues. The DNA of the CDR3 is TGTGCCAGCAGCTCAGACATCAATCAGCCCCAGCATTTT. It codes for CASSSDINQPQHF.

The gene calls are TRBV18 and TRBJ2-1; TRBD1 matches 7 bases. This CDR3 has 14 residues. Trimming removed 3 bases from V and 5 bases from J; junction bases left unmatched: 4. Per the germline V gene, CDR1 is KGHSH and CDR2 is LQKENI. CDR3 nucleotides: TGTGCCAGCTCACCCTTGACAGGGAACAATGAGCAGTTCTTC. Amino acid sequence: CASSPLTGNNEQFF. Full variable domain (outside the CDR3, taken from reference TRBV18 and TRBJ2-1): NAGVMQNPRHLVRRRGQEARLRCSPMKGHSHVYWYRQLPEEGLKFMVYLQKENIIDESGMPKERFSAEFPKEGPSILRIQQVVRGDSAAYFCASSPLTGNNEQFFGPGTRLTVL.

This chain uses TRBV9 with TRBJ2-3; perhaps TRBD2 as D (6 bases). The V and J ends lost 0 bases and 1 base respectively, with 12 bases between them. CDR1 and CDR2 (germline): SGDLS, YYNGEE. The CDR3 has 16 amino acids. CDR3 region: CASSVAPGGGTDTQYF. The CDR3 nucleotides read TGTGCCAGCAGCGTAGCTCCCGGAGGGGGCACAGATACGCAGTATTTT.

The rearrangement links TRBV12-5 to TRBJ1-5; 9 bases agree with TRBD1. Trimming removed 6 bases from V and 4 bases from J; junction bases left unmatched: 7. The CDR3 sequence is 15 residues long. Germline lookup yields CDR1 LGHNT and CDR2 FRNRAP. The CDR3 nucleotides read TGTGCTAGTGGCTTATCCGGGACAGGGAATCAGCCCCAGCATTTT. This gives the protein CASGLSGTGNQPQHF.

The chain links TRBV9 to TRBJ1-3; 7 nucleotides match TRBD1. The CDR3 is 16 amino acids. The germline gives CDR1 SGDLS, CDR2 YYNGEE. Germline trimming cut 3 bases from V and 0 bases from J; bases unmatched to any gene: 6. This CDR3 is CASSETGLVSGNTIYF. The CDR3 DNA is TGTGCCAGCAGCGAGACAGGGTTAGTCTCTGGAAACACCATATATTTT.

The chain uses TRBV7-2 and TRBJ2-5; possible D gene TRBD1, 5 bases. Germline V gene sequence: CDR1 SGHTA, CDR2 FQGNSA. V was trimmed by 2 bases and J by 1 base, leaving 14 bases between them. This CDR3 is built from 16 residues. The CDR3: CASSLRTQIFQETQYF. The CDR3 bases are TGTGCCAGCAGCTTAAGGACACAGATTTTCCAAGAGACCCAGTACTTC. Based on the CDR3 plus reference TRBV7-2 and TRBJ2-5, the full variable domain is GAGVSQSPSNKVTEKGKDVELRCDPISGHTALYWYRQSLGQGLEFLIYFQGNSAPDKSGLPSDRFSAERTGGSVSTLTIQRTQQEDSAVYLCASSLRTQIFQETQYFGPGTRLLVL.

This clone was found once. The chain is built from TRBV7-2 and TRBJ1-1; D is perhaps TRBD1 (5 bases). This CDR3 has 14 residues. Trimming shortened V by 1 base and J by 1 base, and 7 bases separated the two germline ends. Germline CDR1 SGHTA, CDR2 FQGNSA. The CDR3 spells CASSLGQGNTEAFF. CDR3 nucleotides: TGTGCCAGCAGCTTAGGCCAGGGGAACACTGAAGCTTTCTTT.

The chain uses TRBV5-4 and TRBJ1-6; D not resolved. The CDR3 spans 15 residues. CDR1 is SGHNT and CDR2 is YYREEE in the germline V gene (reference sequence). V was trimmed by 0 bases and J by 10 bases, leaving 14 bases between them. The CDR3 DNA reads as TGTGCCAGCAGCTTGGCCCAGGCAATGGCCTCACCCCTCCACTTT. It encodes CASSLAQAMASPLHF.

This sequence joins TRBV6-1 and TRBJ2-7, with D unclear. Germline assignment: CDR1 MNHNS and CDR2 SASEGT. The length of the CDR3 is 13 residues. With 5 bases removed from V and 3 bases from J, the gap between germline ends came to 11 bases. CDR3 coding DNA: TGTGCCAGCAGTCCCGCTAATCACTACGAGCAGTACTTC. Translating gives CASSPANHYEQYF.

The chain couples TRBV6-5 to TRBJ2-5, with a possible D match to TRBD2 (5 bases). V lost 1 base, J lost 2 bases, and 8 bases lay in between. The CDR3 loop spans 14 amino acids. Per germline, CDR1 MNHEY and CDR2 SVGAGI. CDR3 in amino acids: CASSYYREQETQYF. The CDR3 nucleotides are TGTGCCAGCAGTTACTACCGGGAACAAGAGACCCAGTACTTC.

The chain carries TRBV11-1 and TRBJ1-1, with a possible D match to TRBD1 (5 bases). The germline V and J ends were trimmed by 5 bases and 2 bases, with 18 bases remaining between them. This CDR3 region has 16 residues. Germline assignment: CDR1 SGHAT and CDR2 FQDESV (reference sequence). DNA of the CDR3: TGTGCCAGCAGCCTTAGAAGGGGAAGTGGTAACACTGAAGCTTTCTTT. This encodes CASSLRRGSGNTEAFF. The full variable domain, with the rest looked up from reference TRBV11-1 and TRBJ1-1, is EAEVAQSPRYKITEKSQAVAFWCDPISGHATLYWYRQILGQGPELLVQFQDESVVDDSQLPKDRFSAERLKGVDSTLKIQPAELGDSAMYLCASSLRRGSGNTEAFFGQGTRLTVV.